The 20 T cell receptor beta chains below all came from one sample that was sequenced in a study of a mutant IDH1 vaccine in newly diagnosed glioma. Sequenced by immunoSEQ multiplex PCR; TCRdb stores in-frame clones only, minus some. This sample yields 70,000 to 95,000 clones, of which approximately 85% are seen a single time; around 0.77% belongs to the top ten. The time point here: week 23, last vaccination. All doses held 300 ug of mutant IDH1 20-mer peptide, with topical imiquimod. Their antigens are not known. Material: PBMCs, obtained from a glioma patient whose treatment included an IDH1 peptide vaccine. The receptors were sampled from a woman between 45 and 65 years old with glioma.

Only one count was recorded for this clone. V is TRBV10-2 and J is TRBJ2-7, with 11 bases aligning to TRBD2. Germline CDR1 and CDR2: WSHSY and SAAADI. The CDR3 covers 15 residues. V lost 6 bases and J lost 1; bases outside the gene matches: 5. CDR3 protein: CASRLAGEISYEQYF. The CDR3 DNA sequence: TGCGCCAGCAGACTAGCGGGAGAGATTTCCTACGAGCAGTACTTC.

Regarding this clone: Other DNA sequences from this sample encode an identical CDR3 as well. V usage is TRBV19 and J usage is TRBJ2-1, with 9 bases identical to TRBD2. With 2 bases clipped from V and 0 bases from J, the junction kept 2 bases outside the gene matches. Germline CDR1 and CDR2: LNHDA and SQIVND (reference sequence). This CDR3 has 16 residues. This CDR3 is CASSIISGGSYNEQFF. The CDR3 DNA is TGTGCCAGTAGTATAATTAGCGGGGGCTCCTACAATGAGCAGTTCTTC.

The chain joins TRBV11-2 to TRBJ2-7, with TRBD1 identical over 7 bases. Germline V gene data show CDR1 as SGHAT and CDR2 as FQNNGV. The V gene end was trimmed by 5 bases and the J gene end by 2 bases; junction bases not matched to a gene: 9. The CDR3 contains 15 residues. The CDR3 sequence is CASSRQGDGAYEQYF. In nucleotides, the CDR3 is TGTGCCAGCAGCAGACAGGGCGACGGAGCCTACGAGCAGTACTTC.

The CDR3 sequence: CASRNTGGSYEQYF. The CDR3 DNA follows: TGTGCCAGCAGGAACACAGGGGGCTCTTACGAGCAGTACTTC. V is TRBV28 and J is TRBJ2-7, with 9 nucleotides matching TRBD1. This CDR3 is 14 amino acids long. The V segment lost 6 bases and the J segment 4 bases; nucleotides outside the gene matches: 7. The germline CDR1 and CDR2 sequences are MDHEN and SYDVKM.

This clone was counted once. The rearrangement joins TRBV28 to TRBJ2-5, with D unclear. Trimming took 2 bases from V and 0 from J, leaving 13 bases between them. The CDR3 extends over 16 amino acids. Per germline, CDR1 MDHEN and CDR2 SYDVKM. The CDR3 is CASSLRWALDQETQYF. CDR3 sequence (DNA): TGTGCCAGCAGTTTAAGGTGGGCTCTGGACCAAGAGACCCAGTACTTC. The full variable domain, completed using reference TRBV28 and TRBJ2-5, is DVKVTQSSRYLVKRTGEKVFLECVQDMDHENMFWYRQDPGLGLRLIYFSYDVKMKEKGDIPEGYSVSREKKERFSLILESASTNQTSMYLCASSLRWALDQETQYFGPGTRLLVL.

V gene TRBV6-8 combines with J gene TRBJ2-7; no reliable D call. The CDR3 spans 12 residues. Trimming left V 10 bases short and J 3 bases short, with 13 bases between. Germline V lookup: CDR1 MNHGY, CDR2 SAAAGT. This CDR3 is CAIGSPLYEQYF. The CDR3 nucleotides are TGTGCCATCGGCAGCCCTCTCTACGAGCAGTACTTC.

The chain uses TRBV5-5 and TRBJ2-1, with 12 bases lining up with TRBD2. The V and J ends lost 0 bases and 10 bases, in that order; junction bases with no gene match: 5. There are 15 residues in the CDR3. Germline V gives CDR1 SGHKS, CDR2 YYEKEE (reference sequence). CDR3 coding DNA: TGTGCCAGCAGCTTGGCTAGCGGGAGGGGCCCGGAGCAGTTCTTC. This encodes CASSLASGRGPEQFF.

The V call is TRBV28, the J call TRBJ1-6; 8 bases agree with TRBD1. With 1 base clipped from V and 9 bases from J, the junction kept 2 bases outside the gene matches. The V gene's germline CDR1 is MDHEN and CDR2 SYDVKM. This CDR3 region has 14 residues. DNA for the CDR3: TGTGCCAGCAGTTTATTGGACAGGGCTTCACCCCTCCACTTT. This gives the protein CASSLLDRASPLHF.

V gene TRBV6-5 combines with J gene TRBJ2-7; no definite D call. The germline V gene has CDR1 MNHEY and CDR2 SVGAGI. The CDR3 loop spans 14 amino acids. V dropped 9 bases and J dropped 0 bases, with 15 bases sitting between them. The CDR3 sequence: CASTQPGYSYEQYF. In nucleotides, the CDR3 is TGTGCCAGTACCCAACCAGGCTACTCCTACGAGCAGTACTTC.

The DNA for the CDR3 is TGTGCCAGCAGTTTCTGGACAGGGGCCCCCGGGGAGCTGTTTTTT. Translated, it gives CASSFWTGAPGELFF. The rearrangement joins TRBV28 to TRBJ2-2, with 9 positions matching TRBD1. Losses at the gene ends were 3 bases for V and 6 bases for J; bases not matched to a gene: 5. The germline V gene has CDR1 MDHEN and CDR2 SYDVKM. The CDR3 spans 15 residues.

The V call is TRBV6-1, the J call TRBJ2-3, with 10 bases matching TRBD1. CDR1 and CDR2 (germline): MNHNS, SASEGT. The V and J ends lost 6 bases and 6 bases, in that order; junction bases with no gene match: 0. This CDR3 region has 12 residues. CDR3 nucleotides: TGTGCCAGCAGGGGACAGGGGGATACGCAGTATTTT. Its translation is CASRGQGDTQYF.

CDR3 in amino acids: CASSIAPGTIYGYTF. CDR3 bases: TGTGCCAGTAGTATAGCGCCGGGGACTATCTATGGCTACACCTTC. The chain has TRBV19 and TRBJ1-2; TRBD1 might be the D (5 bases). V was cut by 1 base and J by 4 bases, with 13 bases left in between. This CDR3 comprises 15 residues. Germline CDR1 is LNHDA and CDR2 is SQIVND (reference sequence).

The chain couples TRBV5-6 to TRBJ2-3, with a tentative D call TRBD1 (6 bases). The CDR3 has 15 residues. Trimming left V 4 bases short and J 0 bases short, with 12 bases between. Per germline, CDR1 SGHDT and CDR2 YYEEEE. The DNA of the CDR3 is TGTGCCAGCAGCGCCACAGGGACAAGCACAGATACGCAGTATTTT. Amino acid sequence: CASSATGTSTDTQYF.

The chain links TRBV30 to TRBJ2-5, with D perhaps TRBD2 (6 bases). V dropped 2 bases and J dropped 5 bases, with 18 bases sitting between them. Germline CDR1 GTSNPN, CDR2 SVGIG (reference sequence). This CDR3 is 15 amino acids long. In nucleotides, the CDR3 is TGTGCCTGGAGTTGGTCACGAAGGGCGGGGGAGACCCAGTACTTC. Translation gives CAWSWSRRAGETQYF.

CDR3 sequence (DNA): TGCGCCAGCAGCTTAGGACTAGCAGGGAGCTCTGGGGCCAACGTCCTGACTTTC. Translated, it gives CASSLGLAGSSGANVLTF. The chain uses TRBV5-1 and TRBJ2-6, with TRBD2 identical over 8 bases. In germline, CDR1 is SGHRS, CDR2 YFSETQ. J was trimmed by 0 bases and V by 2 bases; bases with no gene match: 7. The CDR3 runs to 18 residues.

The gene calls are TRBV5-4 and TRBJ1-4, with D perhaps TRBD1 (5 bases). CDR1 and CDR2 from the germline V gene are SGHNT and YYREEE (reference sequence). The ends were cut back, 0 bases at V and 0 bases at J, with 9 bases in the middle. The CDR3 runs 16 residues. The CDR3 spells CASSLDAGATNEKLFF. CDR3 DNA sequence: TGTGCCAGCAGCTTGGACGCGGGGGCAACTAATGAAAAACTGTTTTTT.

This clone has a handful of counts. The V gene is TRBV19, the J gene TRBJ2-7; 9 bases match TRBD1. J lost 5 bases, V lost 7 bases, and 9 bases had no gene match. The CDR3 consists of 14 residues. CDR1 is LNHDA and CDR2 is SQIVND in the germline V gene (reference sequence). The CDR3 nucleotides are TGTGCCAGTAACCAACCCGGACAGGGGAACGAGCAGTACTTC. Amino acid sequence: CASNQPGQGNEQYF.

This sequence joins TRBV5-1 and TRBJ1-1; D is perhaps TRBD1 (6 bases). V dropped 3 bases and J dropped 3 bases, with 9 bases sitting between them. In germline, CDR1 is SGHRS, CDR2 YFSETQ. The CDR3 loop spans 13 amino acids. The CDR3 DNA reads as TGCGCCAGCAGCTCGGAGGGGGACACTGAAGCTTTCTTT. It encodes CASSSEGDTEAFF.

The J gene is TRBJ2-1, the V gene TRBV28; no clear D gene. V dropped 6 bases and J dropped 12 bases, with 15 bases sitting between them. The CDR3 is 12 residues long. CDR1 MDHEN and CDR2 SYDVKM come from the germline V gene. DNA of the CDR3: TGTGCCAGCAGCGACACGGGTGAGGTGCAGTTCTTC. Its translation: CASSDTGEVQFF. The full variable domain, rest sourced from reference TRBV28 and TRBJ2-1, is DVKVTQSSRYLVKRTGEKVFLECVQDMDHENMFWYRQDPGLGLRLIYFSYDVKMKEKGDIPEGYSVSREKKERFSLILESASTNQTSMYLCASSDTGEVQFFGPGTRLTVL.

This chain links TRBV5-6 with TRBJ2-5; D is undetermined. Near its end, the DNA agrees better with TRBJ2-7, so the J call may be wrong. CDR3 length: 16 residues. Per germline, CDR1 SGHDT and CDR2 YYEEEE. The CDR3 sequence: CASSAQPGRYSYEQYF. The CDR3 bases are TGTGCCAGCAGCGCTCAGCCGGGCCGCTACTCCTACGAGCAGTACTTC.